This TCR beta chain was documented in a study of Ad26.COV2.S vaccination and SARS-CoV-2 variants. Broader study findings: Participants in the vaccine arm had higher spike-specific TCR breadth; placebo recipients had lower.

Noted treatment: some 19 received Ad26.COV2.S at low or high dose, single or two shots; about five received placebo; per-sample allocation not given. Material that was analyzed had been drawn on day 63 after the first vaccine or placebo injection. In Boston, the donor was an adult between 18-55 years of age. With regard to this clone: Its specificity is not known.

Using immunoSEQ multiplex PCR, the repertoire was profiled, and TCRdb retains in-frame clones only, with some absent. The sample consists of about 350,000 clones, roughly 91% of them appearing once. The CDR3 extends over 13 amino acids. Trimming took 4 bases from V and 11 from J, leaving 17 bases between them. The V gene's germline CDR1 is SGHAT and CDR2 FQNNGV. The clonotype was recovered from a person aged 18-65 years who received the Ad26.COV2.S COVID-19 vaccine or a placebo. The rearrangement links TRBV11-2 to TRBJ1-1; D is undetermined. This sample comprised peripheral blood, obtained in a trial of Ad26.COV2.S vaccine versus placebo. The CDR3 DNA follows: TGTGCCAGCAGCTCGATGGACGGCTGGTGGGCTTTCTTT. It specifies CASSSMDGWWAFF.